This entry is about one T cell receptor (beta chain). Germline CDR1 is LNHDA and CDR2 is SQIVND (reference sequence). J lost 0 bases, V lost 3 bases, and 14 bases had no gene match. The CDR3 extends over 18 amino acids. This entry belongs to a study of cytomegalovirus exposure and HLA in healthy donors. The PCR contained 60 Vbeta and 13 Jbeta primers. The table came from immunoSEQ multiplex PCR; TCRdb's copy has only in-frame clones and leaves some out. Here the sample spans about 130,000 clones, approximately 79% being singletons. The sequenced sample consisted of PBMCs. The chain combines TRBV19 with TRBJ2-7, with 7 bases that match TRBD1. The sequence came from a man younger than 45 in good health and CMV-seronegative. The CDR3 here is CASSMASHGTADSYEQYF. CDR3 nucleotide sequence: TGTGCCAGTAGTATGGCCTCACACGGGACAGCCGACTCCTACGAGCAGTACTTC. Complete variable domain (other parts from reference TRBV19 and TRBJ2-7): DGGITQSPKYLFRKEGQNVTLSCEQNLNHDAMYWYRQDPGQGLRLIYYSQIVNDFQKGDIAEGYSVSREKKESFPLTVTSAQKNPTAFYLCASSMASHGTADSYEQYFGPGTRLTVT.